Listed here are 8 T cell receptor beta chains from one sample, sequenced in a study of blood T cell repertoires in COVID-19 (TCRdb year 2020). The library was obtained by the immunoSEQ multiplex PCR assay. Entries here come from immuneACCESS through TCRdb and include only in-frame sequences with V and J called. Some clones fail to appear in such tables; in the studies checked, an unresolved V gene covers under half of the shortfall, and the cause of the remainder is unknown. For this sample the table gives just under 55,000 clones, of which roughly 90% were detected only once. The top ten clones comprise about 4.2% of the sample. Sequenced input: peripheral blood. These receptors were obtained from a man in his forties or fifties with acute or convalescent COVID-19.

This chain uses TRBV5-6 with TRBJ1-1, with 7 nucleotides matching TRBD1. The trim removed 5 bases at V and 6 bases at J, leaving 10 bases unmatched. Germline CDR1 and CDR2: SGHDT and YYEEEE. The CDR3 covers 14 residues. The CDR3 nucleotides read TGTGCCAGCAGGAAACAGGACAGGCCCCCTGAAGCTTTCTTT. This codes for CASRKQDRPPEAFF.

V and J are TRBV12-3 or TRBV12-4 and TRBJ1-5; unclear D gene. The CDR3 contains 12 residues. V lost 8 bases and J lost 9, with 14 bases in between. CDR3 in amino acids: CASRGSGGPQHF. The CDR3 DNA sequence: TGTGCCAGCCGAGGTTCGGGTGGGCCCCAGCATTTT.

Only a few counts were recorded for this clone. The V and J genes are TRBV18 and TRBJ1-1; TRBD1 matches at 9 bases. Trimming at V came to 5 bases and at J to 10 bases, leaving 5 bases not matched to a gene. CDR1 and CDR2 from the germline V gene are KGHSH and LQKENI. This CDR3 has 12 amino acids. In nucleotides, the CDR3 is TGTGCCAGCTCATCAGACAGGGGGGTAGCTTTCTTT. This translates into CASSSDRGVAFF. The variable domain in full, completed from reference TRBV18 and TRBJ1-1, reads NAGVMQNPRHLVRRRGQEARLRCSPMKGHSHVYWYRQLPEEGLKFMVYLQKENIIDESGMPKERFSAEFPKEGPSILRIQQVVRGDSAAYFCASSSDRGVAFFGQGTRLTVV.

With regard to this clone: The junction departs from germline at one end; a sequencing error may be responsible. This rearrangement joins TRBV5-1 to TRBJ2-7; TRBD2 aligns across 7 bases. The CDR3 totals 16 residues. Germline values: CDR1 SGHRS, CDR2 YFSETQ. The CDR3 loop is CASCLGGGGGPYEQYF. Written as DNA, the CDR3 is TGCGCCAGCTGCTTGGGTGGGGGGGGAGGGCCGTACGAGCAGTACTTC.

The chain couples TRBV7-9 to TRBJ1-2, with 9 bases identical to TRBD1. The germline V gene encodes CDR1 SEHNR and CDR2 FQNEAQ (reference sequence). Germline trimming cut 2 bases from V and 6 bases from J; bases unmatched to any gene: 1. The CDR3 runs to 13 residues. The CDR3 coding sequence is TGTGCCAGCAGCTTAACAGGGGGCCATGGCTACACCTTC. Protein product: CASSLTGGHGYTF.

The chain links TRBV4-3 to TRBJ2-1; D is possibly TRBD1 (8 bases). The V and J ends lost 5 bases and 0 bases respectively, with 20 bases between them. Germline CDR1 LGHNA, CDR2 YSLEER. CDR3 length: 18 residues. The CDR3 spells CASSSRGLAVSSYNEQFF. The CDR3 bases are TGCGCCAGCAGCTCCAGGGGGCTAGCGGTAAGCTCCTACAATGAGCAGTTCTTC.

The CDR3 DNA reads as TGTGCCAGCAGCGTAAGCGGGGGATTTTCAATTTATCCGTTCTTC. Translation: CASSVSGGFSIYPFF. The rearrangement joins TRBV5-6 to TRBJ2-1, with 8 bases fitting TRBD2. The CDR3 sequence is 15 residues long. Germline values: CDR1 SGHDT, CDR2 YYEEEE. The trim removed 4 bases at V and 15 bases at J, leaving 18 bases unmatched.

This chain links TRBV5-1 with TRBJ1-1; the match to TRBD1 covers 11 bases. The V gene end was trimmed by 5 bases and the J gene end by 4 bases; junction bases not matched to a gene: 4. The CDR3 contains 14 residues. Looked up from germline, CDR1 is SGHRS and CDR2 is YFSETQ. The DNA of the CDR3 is TGCGCCAGCAGTGCGGGACAGGGGGGCACTGAAGCTTTCTTT. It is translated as CASSAGQGGTEAFF.